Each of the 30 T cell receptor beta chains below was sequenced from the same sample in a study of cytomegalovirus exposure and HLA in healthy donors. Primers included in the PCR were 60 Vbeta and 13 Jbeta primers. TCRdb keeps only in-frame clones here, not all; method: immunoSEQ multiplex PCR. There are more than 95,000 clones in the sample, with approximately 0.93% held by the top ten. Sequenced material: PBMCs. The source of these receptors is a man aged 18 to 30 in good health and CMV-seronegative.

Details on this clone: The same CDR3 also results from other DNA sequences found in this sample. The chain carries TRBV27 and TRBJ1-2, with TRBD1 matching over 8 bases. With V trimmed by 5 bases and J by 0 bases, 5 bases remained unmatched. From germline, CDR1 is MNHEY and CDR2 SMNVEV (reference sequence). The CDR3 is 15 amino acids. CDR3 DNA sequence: TGTGCCAGCAGTCCCGGACAGGGAACTAACTATGGCTACACCTTC. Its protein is CASSPGQGTNYGYTF.

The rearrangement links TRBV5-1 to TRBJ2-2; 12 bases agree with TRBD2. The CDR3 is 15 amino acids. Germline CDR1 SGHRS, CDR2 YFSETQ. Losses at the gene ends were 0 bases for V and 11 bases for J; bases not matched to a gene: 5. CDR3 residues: CASSLGLAGVSELFF. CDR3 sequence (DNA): TGCGCCAGCAGCTTGGGACTAGCGGGAGTTAGCGAGCTGTTTTTT.

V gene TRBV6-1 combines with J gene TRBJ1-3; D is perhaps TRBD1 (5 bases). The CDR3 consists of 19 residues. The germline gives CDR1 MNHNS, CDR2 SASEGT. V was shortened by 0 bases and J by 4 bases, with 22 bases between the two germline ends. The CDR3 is CASSEAQGRIVRQGNTIYF. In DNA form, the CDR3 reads TGTGCCAGCAGTGAAGCCCAGGGAAGGATAGTTCGGCAAGGAAACACCATATATTTT.

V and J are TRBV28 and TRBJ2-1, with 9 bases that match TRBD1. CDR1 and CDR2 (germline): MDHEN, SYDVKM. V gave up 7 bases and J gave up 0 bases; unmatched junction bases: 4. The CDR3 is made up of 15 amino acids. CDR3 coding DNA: TGTGCCAGCACCATGGGACAGGGCTCCTACAATGAGCAGTTCTTC. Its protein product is CASTMGQGSYNEQFF.

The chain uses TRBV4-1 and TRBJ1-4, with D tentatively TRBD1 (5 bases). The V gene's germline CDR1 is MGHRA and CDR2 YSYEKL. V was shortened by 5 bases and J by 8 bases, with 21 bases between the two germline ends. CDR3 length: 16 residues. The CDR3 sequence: CASSVQAGPLSEKLFF. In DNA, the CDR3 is TGCGCCAGCAGCGTTCAAGCGGGGCCTTTATCGGAAAAACTGTTTTTT.

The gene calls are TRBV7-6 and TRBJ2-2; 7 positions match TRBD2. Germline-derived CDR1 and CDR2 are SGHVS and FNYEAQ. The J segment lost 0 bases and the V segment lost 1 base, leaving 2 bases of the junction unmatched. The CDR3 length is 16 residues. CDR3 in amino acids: CASSLVLAANTGELFF. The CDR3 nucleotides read TGTGCCAGCAGCTTAGTCCTAGCGGCGAACACCGGGGAGCTGTTTTTT.

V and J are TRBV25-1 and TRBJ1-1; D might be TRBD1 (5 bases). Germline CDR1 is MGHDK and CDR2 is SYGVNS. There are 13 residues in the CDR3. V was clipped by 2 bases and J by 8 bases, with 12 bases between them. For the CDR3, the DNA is TGTGCCAGCAGTGAAGCGTGGGGGGGAGAAGCTTTCTTT. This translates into CASSEAWGGEAFF.

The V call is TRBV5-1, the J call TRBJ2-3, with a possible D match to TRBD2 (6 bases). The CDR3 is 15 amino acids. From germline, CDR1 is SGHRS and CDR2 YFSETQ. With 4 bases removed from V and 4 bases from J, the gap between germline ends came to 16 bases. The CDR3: CASSLRGLPADTQYF. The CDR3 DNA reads TGCGCCAGCAGCCTCCGGGGACTCCCCGCAGATACGCAGTATTTT.

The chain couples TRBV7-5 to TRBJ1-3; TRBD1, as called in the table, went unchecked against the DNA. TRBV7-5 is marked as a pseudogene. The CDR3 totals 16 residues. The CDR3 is CARSLVLQNSGNTIYF. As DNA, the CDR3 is TGTGCCAGAAGCTTAGTTCTACAGAACTCTGGAAACACCATATATTTT.

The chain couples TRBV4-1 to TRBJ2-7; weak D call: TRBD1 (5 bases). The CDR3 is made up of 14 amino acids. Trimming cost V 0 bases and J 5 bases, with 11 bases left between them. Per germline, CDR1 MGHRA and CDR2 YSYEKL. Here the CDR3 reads CASSQDQGMDEQYF. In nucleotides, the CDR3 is TGCGCCAGCAGCCAAGATCAGGGAATGGACGAGCAGTACTTC.

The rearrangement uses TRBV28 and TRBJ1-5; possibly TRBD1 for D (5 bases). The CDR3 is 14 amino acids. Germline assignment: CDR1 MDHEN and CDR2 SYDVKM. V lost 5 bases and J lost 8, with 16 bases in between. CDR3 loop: CASSGSGGGKPQHF. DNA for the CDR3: TGTGCCAGCAGTGGGTCCGGGGGAGGAAAGCCCCAGCATTTT.

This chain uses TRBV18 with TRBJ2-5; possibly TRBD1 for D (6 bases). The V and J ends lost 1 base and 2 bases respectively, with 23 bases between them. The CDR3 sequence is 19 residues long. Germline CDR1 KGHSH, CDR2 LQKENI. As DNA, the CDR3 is TGTGCCAGCTCACCACTCCCCCTTGTGGCAGGGGCCGTTCAAGAGACCCAGTACTTC. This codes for CASSPLPLVAGAVQETQYF.

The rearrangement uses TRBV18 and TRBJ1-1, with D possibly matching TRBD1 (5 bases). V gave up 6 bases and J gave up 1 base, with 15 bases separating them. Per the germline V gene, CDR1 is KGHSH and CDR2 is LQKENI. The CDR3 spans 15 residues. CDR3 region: CASSSKQDPNTEAFF. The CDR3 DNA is TGTGCCAGCTCTTCCAAACAGGACCCGAACACTGAAGCTTTCTTT. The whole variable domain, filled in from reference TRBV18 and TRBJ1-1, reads NAGVMQNPRHLVRRRGQEARLRCSPMKGHSHVYWYRQLPEEGLKFMVYLQKENIIDESGMPKERFSAEFPKEGPSILRIQQVVRGDSAAYFCASSSKQDPNTEAFFGQGTRLTVV.

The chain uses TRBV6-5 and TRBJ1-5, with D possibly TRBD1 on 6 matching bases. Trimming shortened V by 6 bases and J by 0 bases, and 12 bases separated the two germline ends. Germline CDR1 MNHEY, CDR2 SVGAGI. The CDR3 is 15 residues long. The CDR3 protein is CASRLTGYSNQPQHF. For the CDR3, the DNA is TGTGCCAGCAGACTAACAGGGTATAGCAATCAGCCCCAGCATTTT.

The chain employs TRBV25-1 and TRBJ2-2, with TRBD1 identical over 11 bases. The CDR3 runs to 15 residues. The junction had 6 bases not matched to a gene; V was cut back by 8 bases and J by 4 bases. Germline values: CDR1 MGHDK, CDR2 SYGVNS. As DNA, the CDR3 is TGTGCCAGCCGACGAGGGACAGGGGGCACCGGGGAGCTGTTTTTT. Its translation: CASRRGTGGTGELFF.

CDR3 in DNA: TGTGCCAGCAGTTCGGACAGACATGGCTACACCTTC. It encodes CASSSDRHGYTF. This chain connects TRBV28 to TRBJ1-2; tentatively, D is TRBD1 (6 bases). The CDR3 has 12 residues. V lost 4 bases and J 6 bases, leaving 9 bases between the germline ends. Germline-derived CDR1 and CDR2 are MDHEN and SYDVKM.

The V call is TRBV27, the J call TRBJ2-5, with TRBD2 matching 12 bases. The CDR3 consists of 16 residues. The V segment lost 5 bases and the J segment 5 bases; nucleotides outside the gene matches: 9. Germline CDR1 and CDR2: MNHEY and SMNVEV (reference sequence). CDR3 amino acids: CASSGVLAGGPETQYF. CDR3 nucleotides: TGTGCCAGCAGTGGGGTTCTAGCGGGGGGGCCGGAGACCCAGTACTTC.

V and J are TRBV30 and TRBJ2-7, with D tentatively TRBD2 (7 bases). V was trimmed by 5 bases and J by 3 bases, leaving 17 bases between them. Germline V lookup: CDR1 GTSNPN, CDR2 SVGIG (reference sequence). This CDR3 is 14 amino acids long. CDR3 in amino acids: CAWARYRDYYEQYF. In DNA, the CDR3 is TGTGCCTGGGCGAGGTACAGGGACTACTACGAGCAGTACTTC.

The CDR3 region has the DNA TGTGCCAGCAGCCCGACGGGGACAGTGAACACTGAAGCTTTCTTT. Translated, it gives CASSPTGTVNTEAFF. This rearrangement joins TRBV7-9 to TRBJ1-1; 7 nucleotides line up with TRBD1. Germline CDR1 reads SEHNR; CDR2 reads FQNEAQ (reference sequence). V was pared by 5 bases and J by 0 bases, with 6 bases of the junction left unmatched. There are 15 residues in the CDR3.

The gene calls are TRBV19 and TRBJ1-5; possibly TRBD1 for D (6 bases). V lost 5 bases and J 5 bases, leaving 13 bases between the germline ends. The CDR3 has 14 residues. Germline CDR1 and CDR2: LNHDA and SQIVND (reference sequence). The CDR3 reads CASSREQGYQPQHF. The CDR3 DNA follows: TGTGCCAGTAGTCGCGAACAGGGATATCAGCCCCAGCATTTT. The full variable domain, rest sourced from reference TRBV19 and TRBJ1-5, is DGGITQSPKYLFRKEGQNVTLSCEQNLNHDAMYWYRQDPGQGLRLIYYSQIVNDFQKGDIAEGYSVSREKKESFPLTVTSAQKNPTAFYLCASSREQGYQPQHFGDGTRLSIL.

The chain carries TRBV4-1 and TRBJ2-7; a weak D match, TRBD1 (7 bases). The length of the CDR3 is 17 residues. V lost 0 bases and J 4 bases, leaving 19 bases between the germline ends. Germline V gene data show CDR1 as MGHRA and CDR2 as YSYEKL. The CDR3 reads CASSQDQGGARGYEQYF. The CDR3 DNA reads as TGCGCCAGCAGCCAAGATCAGGGCGGGGCCAGGGGGTACGAGCAGTACTTC.

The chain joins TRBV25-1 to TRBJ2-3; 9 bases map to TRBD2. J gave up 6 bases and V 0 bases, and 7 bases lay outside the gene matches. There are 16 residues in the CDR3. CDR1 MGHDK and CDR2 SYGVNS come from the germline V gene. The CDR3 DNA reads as TGTGCCAGCAGTGAATACCGGGCTAGCGGGAAGGATACGCAGTATTTT. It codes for CASSEYRASGKDTQYF.

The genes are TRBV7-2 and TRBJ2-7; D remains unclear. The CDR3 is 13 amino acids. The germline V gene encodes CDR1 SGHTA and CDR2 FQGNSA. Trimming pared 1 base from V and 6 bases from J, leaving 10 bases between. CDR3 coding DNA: TGTGCCAGCAGCTTAGATCAAGGCGGCGAGCAGTACTTC. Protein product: CASSLDQGGEQYF.

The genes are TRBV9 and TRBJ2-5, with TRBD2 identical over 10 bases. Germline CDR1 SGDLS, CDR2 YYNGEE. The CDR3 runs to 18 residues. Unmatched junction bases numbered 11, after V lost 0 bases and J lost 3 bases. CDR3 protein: CASSVGVSGRTHEETQYF. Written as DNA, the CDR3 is TGTGCCAGCAGCGTAGGGGTTAGCGGGAGGACCCACGAAGAGACCCAGTACTTC.

CDR3 bases: TGCGCCAGCAGCTTAGACAGGCTAGATACGCAGTATTTT. It is translated as CASSLDRLDTQYF. The rearrangement uses TRBV5-1 and TRBJ2-3; maybe TRBD1 (6 bases). The CDR3 consists of 13 residues. Germline lookup yields CDR1 SGHRS and CDR2 YFSETQ. Trimming left V 2 bases short and J 5 bases short, with 9 bases between. The entire variable domain, with the rest obtained from reference TRBV5-1 and TRBJ2-3, is as follows: KAGVTQTPRYLIKTRGQQVTLSCSPISGHRSVSWYQQTPGQGLQFLFEYFSETQRNKGNFPGRFSGRQFSNSRSEMNVSTLELGDSALYLCASSLDRLDTQYFGPGTRLTVL.

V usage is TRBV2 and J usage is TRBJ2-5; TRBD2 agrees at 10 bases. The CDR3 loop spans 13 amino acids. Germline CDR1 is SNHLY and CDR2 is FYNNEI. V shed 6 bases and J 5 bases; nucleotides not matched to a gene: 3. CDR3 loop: CASRLAGVETQYF. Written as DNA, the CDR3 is TGTGCCAGCAGGCTAGCGGGAGTGGAGACCCAGTACTTC.

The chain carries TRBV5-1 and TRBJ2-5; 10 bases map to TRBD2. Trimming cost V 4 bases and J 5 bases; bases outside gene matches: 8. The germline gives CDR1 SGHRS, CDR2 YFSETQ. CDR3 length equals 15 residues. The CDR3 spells CASSLWEAGGETQYF. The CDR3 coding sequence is TGCGCCAGCAGCCTGTGGGAAGCGGGAGGGGAGACCCAGTACTTC.

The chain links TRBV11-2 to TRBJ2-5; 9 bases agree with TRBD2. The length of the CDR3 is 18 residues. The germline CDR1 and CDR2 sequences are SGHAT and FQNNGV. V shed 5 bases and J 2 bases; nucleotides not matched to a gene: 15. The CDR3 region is CASSETGTSWRNQETQYF. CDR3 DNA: TGTGCCAGCAGCGAGACCGGGACTAGCTGGCGAAATCAAGAGACCCAGTACTTC.

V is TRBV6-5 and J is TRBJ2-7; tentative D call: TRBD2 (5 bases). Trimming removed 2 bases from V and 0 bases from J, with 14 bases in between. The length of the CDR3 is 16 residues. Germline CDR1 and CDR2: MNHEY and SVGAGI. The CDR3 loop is CASSYGSGFSSYEQYF. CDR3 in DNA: TGTGCCAGCAGTTACGGTTCGGGGTTCAGCTCCTACGAGCAGTACTTC.

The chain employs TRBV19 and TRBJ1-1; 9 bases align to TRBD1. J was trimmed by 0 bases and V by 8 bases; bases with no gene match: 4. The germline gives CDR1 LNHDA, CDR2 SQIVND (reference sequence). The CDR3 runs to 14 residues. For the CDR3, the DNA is TGTGCCAGTGGTCGGGACAGGGTGAACACTGAAGCTTTCTTT. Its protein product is CASGRDRVNTEAFF. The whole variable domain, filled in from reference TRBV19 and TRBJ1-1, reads DGGITQSPKYLFRKEGQNVTLSCEQNLNHDAMYWYRQDPGQGLRLIYYSQIVNDFQKGDIAEGYSVSREKKESFPLTVTSAQKNPTAFYLCASGRDRVNTEAFFGQGTRLTVV.